The T cell receptor beta chain under discussion was sequenced for a study of cytomegalovirus exposure and HLA in healthy donors. In the study overall: The roughly 100 million unique TCR beta sequences, from roughly 170 million T cells, were found by an earlier analysis.

CDR3 length: 15 residues. From germline, CDR1 is MGHRA and CDR2 YSYEKL. Trimming cost V 1 base and J 5 bases, with 14 bases left between them. The PCR ran on 60 Vbeta and 13 Jbeta primers. Per the study methods: Counted up in a later analysis, unique TCR beta chains came to some 72 million, with around 10 million shared. Data came from immunoSEQ multiplex PCR; TCRdb stores just in-frame clones and leaves some out. That table supplies the V and J calls and clone size; D and trimming were determined from the DNA. The table shows under 150,000 clones, with approximately 78% occurring only once. General study points: Rare TCR sequences predominated, though certain public TCRs were found in many donors. Both high specificity and high sensitivity reportedly marked the classifier's diagnosis of cytomegalovirus status.

Note on this clone: Its antigen is unidentified.

The rearrangement uses TRBV4-1 and TRBJ1-1; D is ambiguous. Sequencing was done on a sample of PBMCs. The receptor's source is a woman in her thirties or forties in good health and CMV-seropositive. The CDR3 here is CASSQAAGSWTEAFF. DNA for the CDR3: TGCGCCAGCAGCCAAGCTGCGGGGAGTTGGACTGAAGCTTTCTTT.